This T cell receptor (beta chain) was identified during a study of cytomegalovirus exposure and HLA in healthy donors. Study as a whole: Researchers found that approximately 80% of a few hundred genotyped donors fell within the Caucasian-associated ancestry cluster.

The PCR was carried out with 60 Vbeta primers and 13 Jbeta primers. The protocol was immunoSEQ multiplex PCR, while the TCRdb copy is restricted to in-frame clones and leaves out a portion. Seen here are 95,000 to 110,000 clones, around 77% observed once, and the top ten hold approximately 4.5%. This sequence was found in a male donor in good health and CMV-seronegative. The sequencing sample was made of PBMCs.

In DNA, the CDR3 is TGCGCCAGCAGCCCTTACGGGGGGGTAAATCAGCCCCAGCATTTT. Amino acid sequence: CASSPYGGVNQPQHF. This rearrangement joins TRBV5-1 to TRBJ1-5, with D maybe TRBD1 (5 bases). The V end lost 4 bases, the J end lost 4 bases, and 15 bases lay between the germline ends. The CDR3 is 15 amino acids. Germline V lookup: CDR1 SGHRS, CDR2 YFSETQ.